The entry that follows covers one T cell receptor (beta chain) sequence. V was pared by 4 bases and J by 5 bases, with 8 bases of the junction left unmatched. The CDR3 covers 15 residues. Germline V gives CDR1 SGHNT, CDR2 YYREEE (reference sequence). This entry comes from a study of blood T cell repertoires in COVID-19. Whole-study context: COVID-19 samples from acute and convalescent phases originated in the United States, Italy and Spain. PBMCs, B-cell-depleted T cells, or T cells were the source of the cDNA or gDNA that made up the material.

This table comes from immunoSEQ multiplex PCR, and its TCRdb copy is limited to in-frame clones, with some not included. The sample has 77,000 or so clones, about 74% seen once; the top ten hold approximately 2.8%. The chain has TRBV5-4 and TRBJ2-5; 10 nucleotides align to TRBD2. This TCR was recovered from a human donor with acute or convalescent COVID-19. The donor label of this sample is uncertain. Sequenced: peripheral blood. Here the CDR3 reads CASSLVAGGRETQYF. The CDR3 coding sequence is TGTGCCAGCAGCCTGGTAGCGGGGGGTAGGGAGACCCAGTACTTC.